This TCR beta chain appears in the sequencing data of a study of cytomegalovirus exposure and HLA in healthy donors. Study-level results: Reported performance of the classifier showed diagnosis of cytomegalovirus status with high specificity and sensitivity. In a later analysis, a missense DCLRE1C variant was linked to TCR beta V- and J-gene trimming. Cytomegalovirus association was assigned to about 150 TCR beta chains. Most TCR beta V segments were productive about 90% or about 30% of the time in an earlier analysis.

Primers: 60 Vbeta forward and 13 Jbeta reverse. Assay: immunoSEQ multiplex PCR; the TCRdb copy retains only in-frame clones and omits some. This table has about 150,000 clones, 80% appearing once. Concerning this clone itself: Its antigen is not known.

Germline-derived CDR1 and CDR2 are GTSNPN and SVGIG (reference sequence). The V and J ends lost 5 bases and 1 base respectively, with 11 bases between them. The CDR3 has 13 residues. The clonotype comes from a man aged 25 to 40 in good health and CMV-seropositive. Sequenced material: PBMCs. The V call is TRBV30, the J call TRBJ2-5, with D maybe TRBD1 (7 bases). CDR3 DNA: TGTGCCTGGGCGGGACAGACCCAAGAGACCCAGTACTTC. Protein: CAWAGQTQETQYF.